This entry is about one T cell receptor beta chain. Its antigen is not known. This record belongs to a study of response to subunit inactivated influenza vaccine. Whole-study results and caveats: It was the authors' suggestion that each seasonal influenza vaccination recruits few new T cells.

Per germline, CDR1 SNHLY and CDR2 FYNNEI. Deletions cut 6 bases from V and 7 bases from J, with 6 bases between. CDR3 length: 10 residues. MiXCR, applied by TCRdb to the RT-PCR reads, yields one record per CDR3 protein. The sample yields about 800,000 distinct CDR3 sequences, about 20% seen once. The chain carries TRBV2 and TRBJ1-2; D is ambiguous. The specimen comprised PBMCs from blood, sampled more than 4 days after vaccination. This TCR was recovered from a man in his fifties who received an inactivated influenza vaccine. The CDR3 nucleotides are TGTGCCAGCAGGCACGGTGGCTACACCTTC. Its translation: CASRHGGYTF.